There are many counts of the clone carrying this T cell receptor beta chain. Per germline, CDR1 ENHRY and CDR2 SYGVKD. Trimming removed 6 bases from V and 8 bases from J, with 13 bases in between. This CDR3 has 12 amino acids. The sample belongs to a study of T-cell memory formation after mild COVID-19. TCRdb analysed the 5' RACE reads with MiXCR anew, one entry per CDR3 protein. The sample yields about 14,000 distinct CDR3 sequences, roughly a fifth seen once. Sequenced input: PBMCs or a T cell subset sorted from them (not recorded which). The chain is built from TRBV10-3 and TRBJ1-1, with D perhaps matching TRBD1 (6 bases). This TCR was recovered from an adult woman who had mild COVID-19 (a few samples of this study predate the infection). Cell type and time point are not known. This chain's CDR3 is CAIREPGTEAFF. In DNA, the CDR3 is TGTGCCATCAGAGAGCCCGGGACAGAAGCTTTCTTT.